This T cell receptor beta chain was retrieved from a study of vaccination effects on CD4 cells after COVID-19. The CDR3 covers 15 residues. V lost 1 base, J lost 4 bases, and 2 bases stayed unmatched. CDR1 and CDR2 (germline): MNHEY, SMNVEV (reference sequence). Assay: immunoSEQ multiplex PCR; the TCRdb copy retains only in-frame clones and omits some. This sample has roughly 14,000 clones; over 65% occur once, and the top ten carry roughly 25%. This clone was detected ten times or more. As yet, its antigen is unknown. After expansion with viral peptide pools in the ViraFEST assay, antigen-specific CD4+ T cells were sequenced. The culture ran for about eleven days before CD4+ T cells were isolated. Cultures used a few million PBMC per well, 7.5 to 10 IU/ml IL-2 and roughly 10 ug/ml peptides.

The rearrangement joins TRBV27 to TRBJ1-2; 11 bases match TRBD1. This material consisted of CD4+ T cells from PBMCs cultured with HCoV-229E spike peptides, taken before COVID-19 vaccination. This clonotype originated in a human donor who received a COVID-19 vaccine. The DNA of the CDR3 is TGTGCCAGCAGTTTATATGGGACAGGGGGCTATGGCTACACCTTC. Translated, it gives CASSLYGTGGYGYTF.